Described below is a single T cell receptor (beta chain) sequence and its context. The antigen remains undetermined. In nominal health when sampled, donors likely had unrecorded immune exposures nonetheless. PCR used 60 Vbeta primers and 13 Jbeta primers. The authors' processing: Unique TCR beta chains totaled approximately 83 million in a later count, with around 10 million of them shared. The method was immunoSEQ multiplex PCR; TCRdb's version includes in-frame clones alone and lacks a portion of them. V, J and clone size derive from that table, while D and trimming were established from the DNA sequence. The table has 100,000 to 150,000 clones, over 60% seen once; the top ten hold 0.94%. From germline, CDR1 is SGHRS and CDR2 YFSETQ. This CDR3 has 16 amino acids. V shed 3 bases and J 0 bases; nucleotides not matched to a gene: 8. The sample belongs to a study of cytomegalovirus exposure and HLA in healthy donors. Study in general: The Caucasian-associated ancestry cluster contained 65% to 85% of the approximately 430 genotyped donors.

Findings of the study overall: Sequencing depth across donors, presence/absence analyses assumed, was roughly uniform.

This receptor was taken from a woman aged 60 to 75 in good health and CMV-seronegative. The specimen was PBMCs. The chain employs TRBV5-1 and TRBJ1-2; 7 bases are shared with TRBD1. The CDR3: CASSSLPGTANYGYTF. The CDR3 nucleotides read TGCGCCAGCAGCTCACTCCCCGGGACAGCTAACTATGGCTACACCTTC.